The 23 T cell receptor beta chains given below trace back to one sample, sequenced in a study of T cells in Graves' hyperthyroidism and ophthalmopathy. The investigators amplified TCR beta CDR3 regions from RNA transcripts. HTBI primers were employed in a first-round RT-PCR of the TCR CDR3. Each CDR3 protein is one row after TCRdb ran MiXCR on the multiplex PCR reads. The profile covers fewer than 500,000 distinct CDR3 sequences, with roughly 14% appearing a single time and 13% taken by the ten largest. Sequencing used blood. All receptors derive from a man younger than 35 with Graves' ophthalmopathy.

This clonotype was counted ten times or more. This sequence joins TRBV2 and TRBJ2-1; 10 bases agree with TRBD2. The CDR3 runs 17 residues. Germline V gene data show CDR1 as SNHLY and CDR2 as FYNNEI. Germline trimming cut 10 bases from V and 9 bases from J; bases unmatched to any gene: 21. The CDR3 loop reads CAITPLERGGLGREQFF. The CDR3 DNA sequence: TGTGCCATCACACCCCTGGAGCGGGGGGGCTTAGGACGTGAGCAGTTCTTC.

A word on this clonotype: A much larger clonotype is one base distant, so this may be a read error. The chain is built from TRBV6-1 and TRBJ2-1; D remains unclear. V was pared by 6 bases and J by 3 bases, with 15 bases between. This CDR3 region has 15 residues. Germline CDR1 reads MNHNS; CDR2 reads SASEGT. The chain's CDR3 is CASSVRAVGYNEQFF. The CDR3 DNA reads TGTGCCAGCAGCGTAAGGGCGGTCGGCTACAATGAGCAGTTCTTC.

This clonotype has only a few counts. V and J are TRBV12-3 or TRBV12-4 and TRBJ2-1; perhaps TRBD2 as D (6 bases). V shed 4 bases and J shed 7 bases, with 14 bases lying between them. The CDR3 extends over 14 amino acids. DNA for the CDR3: TGTGCCAGCAGTTCACCCCGGGGGTGGAATGAGCAGTTCTTC. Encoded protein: CASSSPRGWNEQFF.

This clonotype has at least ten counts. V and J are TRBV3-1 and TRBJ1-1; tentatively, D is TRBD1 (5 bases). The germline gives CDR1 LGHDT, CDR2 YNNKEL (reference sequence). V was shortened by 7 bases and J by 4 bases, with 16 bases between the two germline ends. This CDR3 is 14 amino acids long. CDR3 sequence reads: CASKEDKEATEAFF. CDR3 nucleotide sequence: TGTGCCAGCAAAGAGGACAAGGAGGCCACTGAAGCTTTCTTT.

CDR3 in amino acids: CASSLEVYGQPQHF. In nucleotides, the CDR3 is TGTGCCAGCAGTTTGGAGGTGTACGGCCAGCCCCAGCATTTT. V is TRBV12-3 or TRBV12-4 and J is TRBJ1-5; D unclear. Trimming removed 3 bases from V and 7 bases from J, with 13 bases in between. This CDR3 is 14 amino acids long.

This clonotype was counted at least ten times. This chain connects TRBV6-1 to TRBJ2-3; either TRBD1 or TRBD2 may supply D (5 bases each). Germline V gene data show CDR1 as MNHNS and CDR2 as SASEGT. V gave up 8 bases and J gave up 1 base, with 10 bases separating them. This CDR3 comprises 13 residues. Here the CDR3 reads CASPGQRTDTQYF. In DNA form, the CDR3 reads TGTGCCAGCCCGGGGCAGCGCACAGATACGCAGTATTTT.

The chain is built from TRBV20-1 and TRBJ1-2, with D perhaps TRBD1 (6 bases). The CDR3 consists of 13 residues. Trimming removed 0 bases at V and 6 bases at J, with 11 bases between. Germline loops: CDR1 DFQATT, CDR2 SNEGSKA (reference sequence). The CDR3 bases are TGCAGTGCTAGAGATCCAAGGGACAATGGCTACACCTTC. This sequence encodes CSARDPRDNGYTF.

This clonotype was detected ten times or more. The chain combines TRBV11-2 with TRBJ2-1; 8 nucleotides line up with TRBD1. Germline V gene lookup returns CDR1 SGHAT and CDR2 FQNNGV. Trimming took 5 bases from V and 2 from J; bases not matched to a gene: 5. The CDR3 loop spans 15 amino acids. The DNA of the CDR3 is TGTGCCAGCAGCGGACAGGGAATGACCTACAATGAGCAGTTCTTC. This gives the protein CASSGQGMTYNEQFF.

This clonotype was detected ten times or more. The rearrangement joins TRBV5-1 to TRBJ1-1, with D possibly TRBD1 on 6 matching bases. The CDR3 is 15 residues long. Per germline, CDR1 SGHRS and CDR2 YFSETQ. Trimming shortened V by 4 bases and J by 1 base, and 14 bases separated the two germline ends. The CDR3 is CASSPPLGGNTEAFF. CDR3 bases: TGCGCCAGCAGCCCCCCATTAGGGGGGAACACTGAAGCTTTCTTT.

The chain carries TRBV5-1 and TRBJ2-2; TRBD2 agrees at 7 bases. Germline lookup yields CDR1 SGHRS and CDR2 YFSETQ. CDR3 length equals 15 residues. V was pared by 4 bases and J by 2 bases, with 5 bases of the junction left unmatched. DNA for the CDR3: TGCGCCAGCAGCGCGCTAGCGGCAAACACCGGGGAGCTGTTTTTT. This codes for CASSALAANTGELFF. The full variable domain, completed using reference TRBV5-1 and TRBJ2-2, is KAGVTQTPRYLIKTRGQQVTLSCSPISGHRSVSWYQQTPGQGLQFLFEYFSETQRNKGNFPGRFSGRQFSNSRSEMNVSTLELGDSALYLCASSALAANTGELFFGEGSRLTVL.

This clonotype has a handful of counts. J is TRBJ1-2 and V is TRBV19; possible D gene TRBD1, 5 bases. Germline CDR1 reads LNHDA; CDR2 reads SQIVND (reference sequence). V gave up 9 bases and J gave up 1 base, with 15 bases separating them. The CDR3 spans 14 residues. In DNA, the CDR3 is TGTGCCAGAATCTTAATTCAGGGTAACTATGGCTACACCTTC. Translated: CARILIQGNYGYTF.

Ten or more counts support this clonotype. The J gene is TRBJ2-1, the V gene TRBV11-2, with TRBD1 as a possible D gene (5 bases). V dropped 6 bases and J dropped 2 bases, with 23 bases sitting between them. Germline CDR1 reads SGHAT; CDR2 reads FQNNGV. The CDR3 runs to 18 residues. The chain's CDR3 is CASRTIRGNYNTYNEQFF. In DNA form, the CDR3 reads TGTGCCAGCAGGACCATAAGGGGAAACTATAACACCTACAATGAGCAGTTCTTC.

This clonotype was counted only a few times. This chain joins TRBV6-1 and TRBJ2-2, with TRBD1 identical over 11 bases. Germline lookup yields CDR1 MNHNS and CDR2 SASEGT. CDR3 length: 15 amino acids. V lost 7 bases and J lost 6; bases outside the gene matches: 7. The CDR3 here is CASTRDRGFSGELFF. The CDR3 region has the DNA TGTGCCAGCACCAGGGACAGGGGGTTTTCCGGGGAGCTGTTTTTT.

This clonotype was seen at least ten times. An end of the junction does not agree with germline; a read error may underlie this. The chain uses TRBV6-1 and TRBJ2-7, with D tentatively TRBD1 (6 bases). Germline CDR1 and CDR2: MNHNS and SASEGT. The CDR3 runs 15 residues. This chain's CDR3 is CASSLQGGDPYEQYF. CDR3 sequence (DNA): TGTGCCAGCAGTTTACAGGGTGGGGATCCCTACGAACAGTACTTC.

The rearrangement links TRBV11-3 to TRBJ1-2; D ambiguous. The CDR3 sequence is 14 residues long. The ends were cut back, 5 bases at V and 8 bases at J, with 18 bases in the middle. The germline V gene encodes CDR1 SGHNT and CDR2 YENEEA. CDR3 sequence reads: CASSVPGALGGYTF. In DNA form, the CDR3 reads TGTGCCAGCAGCGTCCCGGGTGCGCTGGGGGGCTACACCTTC.

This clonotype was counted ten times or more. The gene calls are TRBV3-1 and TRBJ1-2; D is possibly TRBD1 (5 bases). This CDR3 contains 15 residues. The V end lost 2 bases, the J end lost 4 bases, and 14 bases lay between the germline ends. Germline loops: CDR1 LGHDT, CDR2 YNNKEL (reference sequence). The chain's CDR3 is CASSQNLLGTYGYTF. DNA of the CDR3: TGTGCCAGCAGCCAAAACCTACTGGGGACCTATGGCTACACCTTC.

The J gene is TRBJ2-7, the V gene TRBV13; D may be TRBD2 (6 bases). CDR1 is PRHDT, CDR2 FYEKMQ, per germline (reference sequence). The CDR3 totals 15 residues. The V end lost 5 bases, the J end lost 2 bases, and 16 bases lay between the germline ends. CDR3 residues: CASSVGRDSTYEQYF. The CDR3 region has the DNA TGTGCCAGCAGCGTTGGCCGGGACTCCACCTACGAGCAGTACTTC.

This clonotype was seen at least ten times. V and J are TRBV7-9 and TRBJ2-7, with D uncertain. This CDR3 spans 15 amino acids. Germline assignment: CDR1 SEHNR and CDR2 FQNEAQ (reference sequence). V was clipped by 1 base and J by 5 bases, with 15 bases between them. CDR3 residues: CASSLESPLDHEQYF. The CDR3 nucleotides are TGTGCCAGCAGCTTAGAGTCCCCCTTAGACCACGAGCAGTACTTC.

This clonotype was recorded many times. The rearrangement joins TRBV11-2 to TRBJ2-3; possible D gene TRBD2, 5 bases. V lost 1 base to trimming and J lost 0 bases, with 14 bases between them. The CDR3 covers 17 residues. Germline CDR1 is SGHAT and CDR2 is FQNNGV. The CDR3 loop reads CASSLGPSLASTDTQYF. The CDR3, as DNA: TGTGCCAGCAGCTTAGGTCCTAGCTTGGCAAGCACAGATACGCAGTATTTT.

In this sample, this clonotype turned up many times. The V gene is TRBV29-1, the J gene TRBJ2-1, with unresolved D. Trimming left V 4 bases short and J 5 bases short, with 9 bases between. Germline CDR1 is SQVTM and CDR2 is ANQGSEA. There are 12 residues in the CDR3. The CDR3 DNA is TGCAGCGTTGTTGACCCACACAATGAGCAGTTCTTC. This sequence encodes CSVVDPHNEQFF.

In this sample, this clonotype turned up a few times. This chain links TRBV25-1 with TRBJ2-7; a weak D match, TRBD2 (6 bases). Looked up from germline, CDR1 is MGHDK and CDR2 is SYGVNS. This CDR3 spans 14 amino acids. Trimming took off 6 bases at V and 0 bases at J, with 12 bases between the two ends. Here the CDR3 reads CASSLTSSSYEQYF. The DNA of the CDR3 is TGTGCCAGCAGCCTGACTAGTAGCTCCTACGAGCAGTACTTC.

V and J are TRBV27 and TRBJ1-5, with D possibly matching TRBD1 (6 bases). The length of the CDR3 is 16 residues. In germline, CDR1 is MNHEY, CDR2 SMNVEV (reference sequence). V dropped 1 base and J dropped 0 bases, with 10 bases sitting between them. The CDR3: CASSLFGQSSNQPQHF. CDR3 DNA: TGTGCCAGCAGTTTATTTGGACAGTCTAGCAATCAGCCCCAGCATTTT.

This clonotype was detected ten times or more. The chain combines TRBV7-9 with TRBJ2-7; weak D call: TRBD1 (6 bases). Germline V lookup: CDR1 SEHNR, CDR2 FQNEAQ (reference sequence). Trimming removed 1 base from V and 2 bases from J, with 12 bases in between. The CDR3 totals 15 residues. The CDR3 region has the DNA TGTGCCAGCAGCTTAGGCTGGGGGCTCCCCTACGAGCAGTACTTC. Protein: CASSLGWGLPYEQYF.